A single sample is the source of the 5 T cell receptor beta chains below, sequenced in a study of blood T cell repertoires in COVID-19. Here immunoSEQ multiplex PCR was the method, and the copy in TCRdb shows in-frame clones only, minus some. The table has roughly 200,000 clones, roughly 85% seen once. Sequenced material: PBMCs or T cells enriched from blood (not recorded which). The receptors shown here come from a man in his forties who had recovered from COVID-19.

The CDR3 is CATSRDLGQAYEQYF. The DNA for the CDR3 is TGTGCCACCAGCAGAGATCTCGGACAAGCCTACGAGCAGTACTTC. This chain joins TRBV15 and TRBJ2-7; tentative D call: TRBD1 (5 bases). The V gene lost 0 bases and the J gene lost 2 bases, with 11 bases spanning the gap. The V gene's germline CDR1 is LNHNV and CDR2 YYDKDF (reference sequence). CDR3 length equals 15 residues.

The chain links TRBV7-9 to TRBJ1-4, with no clear D. CDR1 and CDR2 (germline): SEHNR, FQNEAQ (reference sequence). V was cut by 3 bases and J by 3 bases, with 8 bases left in between. The CDR3 is 14 amino acids. The CDR3 spells CASSLSVANEKLFF. Here the CDR3 DNA reads TGTGCCAGCAGCTTGAGTGTAGCTAATGAAAAACTGTTTTTT.

This chain uses TRBV6-2 or TRBV6-3 with TRBJ1-6, with D perhaps TRBD1 (5 bases). This CDR3 is 13 amino acids long. Trimming stripped 4 bases from V and 7 bases from J, with 8 bases between. Germline-derived CDR1 and CDR2 are MNHEY and SVGEGT. As DNA, the CDR3 is TGTGCCAGCAGTTCAGGGTGGAATTCACCCCTCCACTTT. This translates into CASSSGWNSPLHF.

The rearrangement joins TRBV7-2 to TRBJ2-5; 8 bases agree with TRBD1. CDR3 length equals 16 residues. The V gene's germline CDR1 is SGHTA and CDR2 FQGNSA. Trimming took 1 base from V and 1 from J; bases not matched to a gene: 5. For the CDR3, the DNA is TGTGCCAGCAGCTTAGTGTCCAGGGGGCTCCAAGAGACCCAGTACTTC. Translation gives CASSLVSRGLQETQYF.

V and J are TRBV6-2 or TRBV6-3 and TRBJ2-3; D is perhaps TRBD2 (5 bases). CDR3 size: 15 residues. CDR1 is MNHEY, CDR2 SVGEGT, per germline. With 2 bases removed from V and 0 bases from J, the gap between germline ends came to 9 bases. Here the CDR3 reads CASSYGRKSTDTQYF. The CDR3 region has the DNA TGTGCCAGCAGTTACGGGAGAAAGAGCACAGATACGCAGTATTTT.